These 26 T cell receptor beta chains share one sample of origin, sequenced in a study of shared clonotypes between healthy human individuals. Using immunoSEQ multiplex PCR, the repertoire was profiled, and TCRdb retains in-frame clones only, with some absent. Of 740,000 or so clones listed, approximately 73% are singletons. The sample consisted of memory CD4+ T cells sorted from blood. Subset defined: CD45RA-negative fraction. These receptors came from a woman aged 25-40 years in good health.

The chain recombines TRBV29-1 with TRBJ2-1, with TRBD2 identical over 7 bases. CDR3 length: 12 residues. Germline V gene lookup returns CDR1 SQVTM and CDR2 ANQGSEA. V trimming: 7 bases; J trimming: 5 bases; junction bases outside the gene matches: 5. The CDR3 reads CSARLADNEQFF. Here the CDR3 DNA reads TGCAGCGCTAGGCTAGCGGACAATGAGCAGTTCTTC.

CDR3 in DNA: TGTGCCAGCAGCCCCGGACCGCGGAACACTGAAGCTTTCTTT. Translated, it gives CASSPGPRNTEAFF. This rearrangement joins TRBV7-3 to TRBJ1-1; D not certain. CDR1 is SGHTA and CDR2 is FQGTGA in the germline V gene. V dropped 5 bases and J dropped 1 base, with 11 bases sitting between them. The CDR3 consists of 14 residues.

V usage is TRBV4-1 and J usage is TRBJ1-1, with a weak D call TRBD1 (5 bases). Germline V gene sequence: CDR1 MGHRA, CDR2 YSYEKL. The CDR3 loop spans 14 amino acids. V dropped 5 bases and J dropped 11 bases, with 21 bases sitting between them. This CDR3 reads CASSGGTPGSRAFF. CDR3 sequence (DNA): TGCGCCAGCAGCGGGGGGACTCCCGGGTCCAGGGCTTTCTTT.

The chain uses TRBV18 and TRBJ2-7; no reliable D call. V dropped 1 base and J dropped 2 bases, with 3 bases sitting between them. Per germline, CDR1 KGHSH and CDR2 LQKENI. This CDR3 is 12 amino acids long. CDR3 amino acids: CASSPQTYEQYF. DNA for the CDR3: TGTGCCAGCTCACCACAAACCTACGAGCAGTACTTC.

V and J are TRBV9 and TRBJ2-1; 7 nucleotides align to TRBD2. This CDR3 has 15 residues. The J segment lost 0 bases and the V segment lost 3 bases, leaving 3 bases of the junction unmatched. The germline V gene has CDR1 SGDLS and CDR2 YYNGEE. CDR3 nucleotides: TGTGCCAGCAGCGCTCTAGCGGCCTCCTACAATGAGCAGTTCTTC. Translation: CASSALAASYNEQFF.

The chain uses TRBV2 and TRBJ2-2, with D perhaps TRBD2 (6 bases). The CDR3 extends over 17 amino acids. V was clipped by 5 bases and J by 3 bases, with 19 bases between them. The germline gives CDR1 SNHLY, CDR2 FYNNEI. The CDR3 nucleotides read TGTGCCAGCAGTAAAGGGACTTCTTTTGGGGACACCGGGGAGCTGTTTTTT. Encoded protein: CASSKGTSFGDTGELFF.

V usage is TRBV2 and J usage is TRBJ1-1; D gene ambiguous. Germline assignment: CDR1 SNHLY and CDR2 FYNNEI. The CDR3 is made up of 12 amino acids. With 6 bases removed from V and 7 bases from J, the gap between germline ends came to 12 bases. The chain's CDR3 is CASSERRFEAFF. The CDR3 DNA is TGTGCCAGCAGCGAACGACGATTTGAAGCTTTCTTT.

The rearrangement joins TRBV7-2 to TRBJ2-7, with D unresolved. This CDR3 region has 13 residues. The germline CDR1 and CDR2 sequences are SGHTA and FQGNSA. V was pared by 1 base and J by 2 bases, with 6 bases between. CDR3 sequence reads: CASSLDGPYEQYF. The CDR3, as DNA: TGTGCCAGCAGCTTAGACGGTCCCTACGAGCAGTACTTC.

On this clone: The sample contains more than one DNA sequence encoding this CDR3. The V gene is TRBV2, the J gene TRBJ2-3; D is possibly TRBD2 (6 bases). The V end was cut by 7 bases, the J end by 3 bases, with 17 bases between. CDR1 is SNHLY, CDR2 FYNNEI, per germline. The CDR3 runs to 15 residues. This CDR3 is CASTLLASGTDTQYF. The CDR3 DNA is TGTGCCAGCACCCTACTAGCTTCGGGAACAGATACGCAGTATTTT. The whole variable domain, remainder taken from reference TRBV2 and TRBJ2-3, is EPEVTQTPSHQVTQMGQEVILRCVPISNHLYFYWYRQILGQKVEFLVSFYNNEISEKSEIFDDQFSVERPDGSNFTLKIRSTKLEDSAMYFCASTLLASGTDTQYFGPGTRLTVL.

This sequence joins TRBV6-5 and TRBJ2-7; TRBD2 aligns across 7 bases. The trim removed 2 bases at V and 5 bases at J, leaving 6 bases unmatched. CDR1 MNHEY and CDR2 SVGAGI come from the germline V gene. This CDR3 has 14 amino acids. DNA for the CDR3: TGTGCCAGCAGTTACCGGGCGGGAGCTAACGAGCAGTACTTC. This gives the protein CASSYRAGANEQYF.

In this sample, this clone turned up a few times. This CDR3 is CASSQDASGGQETQYF. The CDR3 bases are TGTGCCAGCAGCCAAGACGCTAGCGGTGGCCAAGAGACCCAGTACTTC. V and J are TRBV4-2 and TRBJ2-5, with TRBD2 matching over 7 bases. V was clipped by 0 bases and J by 1 base; unmatched bases: 5. The germline gives CDR1 LGHNA, CDR2 YNFKEQ. This CDR3 has 16 residues.

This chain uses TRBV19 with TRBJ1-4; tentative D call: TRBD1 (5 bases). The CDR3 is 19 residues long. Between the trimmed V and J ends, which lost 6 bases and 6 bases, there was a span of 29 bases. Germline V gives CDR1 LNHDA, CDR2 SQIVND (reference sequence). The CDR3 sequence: CASSTGDKTDEKRDEKLFF. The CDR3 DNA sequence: TGTGCCAGTAGCACAGGCGACAAAACGGATGAAAAAAGGGATGAAAAACTGTTTTTT.

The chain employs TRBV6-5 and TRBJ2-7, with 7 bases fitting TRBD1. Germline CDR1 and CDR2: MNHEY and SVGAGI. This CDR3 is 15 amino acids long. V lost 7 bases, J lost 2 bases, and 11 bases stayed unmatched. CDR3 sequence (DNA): TGTGCCAGCACGTTGGGCCGGACAGGTGCCTACGAGCAGTACTTC. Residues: CASTLGRTGAYEQYF.

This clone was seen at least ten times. As DNA, the CDR3 is TGTGCCAGCTCACCGGGACAGGGGGGAACTAATGAAAAACTGTTTTTT. Its protein is CASSPGQGGTNEKLFF. The genes are TRBV18 and TRBJ1-4; TRBD1 matches at 11 bases. The CDR3 totals 16 residues. V trimming: 3 bases; J trimming: 1 base; junction bases outside the gene matches: 1. Germline values: CDR1 KGHSH, CDR2 LQKENI. Variable domain in full (rest from reference TRBV18 and TRBJ1-4): NAGVMQNPRHLVRRRGQEARLRCSPMKGHSHVYWYRQLPEEGLKFMVYLQKENIIDESGMPKERFSAEFPKEGPSILRIQQVVRGDSAAYFCASSPGQGGTNEKLFFGSGTQLSVL.

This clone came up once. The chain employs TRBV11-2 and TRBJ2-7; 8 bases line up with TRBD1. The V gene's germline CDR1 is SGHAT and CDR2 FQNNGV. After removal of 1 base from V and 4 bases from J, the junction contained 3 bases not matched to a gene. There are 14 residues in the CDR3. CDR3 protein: CASSLARGLYEQYF. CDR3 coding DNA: TGTGCCAGCAGCTTAGCCAGGGGGCTATACGAGCAGTACTTC. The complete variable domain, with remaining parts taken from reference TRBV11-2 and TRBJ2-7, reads EAGVAQSPRYKIIEKRQSVAFWCNPISGHATLYWYQQILGQGPKLLIQFQNNGVVDDSQLPKDRFSAERLKGVDSTLKIQPAKLEDSAVYLCASSLARGLYEQYFGPGTRLTVT.

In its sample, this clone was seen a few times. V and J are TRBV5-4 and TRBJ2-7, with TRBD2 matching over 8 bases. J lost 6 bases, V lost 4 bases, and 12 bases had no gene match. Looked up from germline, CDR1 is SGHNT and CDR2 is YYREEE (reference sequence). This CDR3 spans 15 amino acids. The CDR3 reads CASSRTGLVKGEQYF. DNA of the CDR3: TGTGCCAGCAGCCGGACGGGACTAGTGAAGGGCGAGCAGTACTTC.

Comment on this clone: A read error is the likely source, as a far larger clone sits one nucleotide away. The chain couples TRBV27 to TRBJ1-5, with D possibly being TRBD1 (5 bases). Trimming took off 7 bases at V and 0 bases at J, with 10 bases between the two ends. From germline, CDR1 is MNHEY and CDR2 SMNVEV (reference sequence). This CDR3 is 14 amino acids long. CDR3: CASNPTDSNQPQHF. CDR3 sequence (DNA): TGTGCCAGCAACCCGACAGATAGCAATCAGCCCCAGCATTTT.

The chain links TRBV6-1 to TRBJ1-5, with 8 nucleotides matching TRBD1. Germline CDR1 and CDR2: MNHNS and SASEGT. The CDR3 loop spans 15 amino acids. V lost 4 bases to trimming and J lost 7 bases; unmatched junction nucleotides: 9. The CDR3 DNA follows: TGTGCCAGCAGTGGTACAGGGGGACTAGGACAGCCCCAGCATTTT. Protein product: CASSGTGGLGQPQHF.

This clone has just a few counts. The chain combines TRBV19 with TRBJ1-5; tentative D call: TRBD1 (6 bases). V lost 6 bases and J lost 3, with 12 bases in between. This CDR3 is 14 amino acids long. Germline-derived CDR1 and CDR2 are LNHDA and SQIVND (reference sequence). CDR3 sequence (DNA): TGTGCCAGTAGCTGGGGGGACACCAATCAGCCCCAGCATTTT. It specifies CASSWGDTNQPQHF.

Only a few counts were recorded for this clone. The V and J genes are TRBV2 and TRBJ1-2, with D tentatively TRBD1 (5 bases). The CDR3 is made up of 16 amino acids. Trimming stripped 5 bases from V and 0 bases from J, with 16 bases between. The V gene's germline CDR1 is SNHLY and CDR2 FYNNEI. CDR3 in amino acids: CASSTTPGLSNYGYTF. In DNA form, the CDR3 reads TGTGCCAGCAGTACAACCCCGGGACTTTCTAACTATGGCTACACCTTC.

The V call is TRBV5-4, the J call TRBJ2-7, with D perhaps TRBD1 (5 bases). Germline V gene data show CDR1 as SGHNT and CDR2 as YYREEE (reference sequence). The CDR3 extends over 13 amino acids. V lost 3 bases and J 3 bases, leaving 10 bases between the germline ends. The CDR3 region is CASSYQGFYEQYF. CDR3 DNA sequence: TGTGCCAGCAGCTATCAGGGTTTCTACGAGCAGTACTTC.

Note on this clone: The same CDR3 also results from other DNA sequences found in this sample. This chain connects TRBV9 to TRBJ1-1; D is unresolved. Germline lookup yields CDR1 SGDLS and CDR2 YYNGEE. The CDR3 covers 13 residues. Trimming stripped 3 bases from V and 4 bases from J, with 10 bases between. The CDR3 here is CASSAGRGTEAFF. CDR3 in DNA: TGTGCCAGCAGCGCGGGCCGGGGCACTGAAGCTTTCTTT.

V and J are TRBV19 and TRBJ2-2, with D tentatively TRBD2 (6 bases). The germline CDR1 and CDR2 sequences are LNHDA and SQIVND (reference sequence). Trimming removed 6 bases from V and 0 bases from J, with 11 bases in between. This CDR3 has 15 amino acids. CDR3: CASRGRTPNTGELFF. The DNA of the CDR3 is TGTGCCAGTAGGGGGAGGACTCCGAACACCGGGGAGCTGTTTTTT.

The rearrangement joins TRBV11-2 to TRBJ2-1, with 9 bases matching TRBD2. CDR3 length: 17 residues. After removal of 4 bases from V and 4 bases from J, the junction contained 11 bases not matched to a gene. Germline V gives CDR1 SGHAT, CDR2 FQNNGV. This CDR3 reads CASSSQLSSGVYNEQFF. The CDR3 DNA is TGTGCCAGCAGCTCCCAATTGTCTAGCGGGGTTTACAATGAGCAGTTCTTC.

The CDR3 DNA reads as TGTGCCAGCAGCCCGGGTTTGAGGACTGAAGCTTTCTTT. It specifies CASSPGLRTEAFF. The rearrangement joins TRBV5-4 to TRBJ1-1, with no clear D. Trimming stripped 4 bases from V and 5 bases from J, with 12 bases between. Germline assignment: CDR1 SGHNT and CDR2 YYREEE (reference sequence). This CDR3 region has 13 residues.

The CDR3, as DNA: TGTGCCAGCAGTTTCTCCGCCCGGGGGGGCTCCTACGAGCAGTACTTC. Its translation: CASSFSARGGSYEQYF. V usage is TRBV27 and J usage is TRBJ2-7; 8 nucleotides line up with TRBD2. This CDR3 is 16 amino acids long. Trimming took 3 bases from V and 0 from J; bases not matched to a gene: 7. Germline V gives CDR1 MNHEY, CDR2 SMNVEV (reference sequence).